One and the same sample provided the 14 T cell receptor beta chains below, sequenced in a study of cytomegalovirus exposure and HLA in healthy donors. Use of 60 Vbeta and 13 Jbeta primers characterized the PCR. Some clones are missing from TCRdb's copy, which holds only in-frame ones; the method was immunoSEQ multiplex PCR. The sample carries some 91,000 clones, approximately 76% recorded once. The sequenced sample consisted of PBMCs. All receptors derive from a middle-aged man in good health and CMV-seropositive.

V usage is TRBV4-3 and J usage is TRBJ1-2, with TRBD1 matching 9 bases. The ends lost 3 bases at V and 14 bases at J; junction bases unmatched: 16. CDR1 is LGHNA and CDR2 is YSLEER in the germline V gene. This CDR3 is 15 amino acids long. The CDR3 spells CASSQPGQGPCAVTF. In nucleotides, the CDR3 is TGCGCCAGCAGCCAGCCGGGACAGGGTCCCTGTGCCGTAACCTTC.

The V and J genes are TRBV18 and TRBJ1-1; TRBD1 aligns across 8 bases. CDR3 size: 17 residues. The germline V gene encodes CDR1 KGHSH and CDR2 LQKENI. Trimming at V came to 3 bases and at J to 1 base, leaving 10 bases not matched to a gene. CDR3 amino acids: CASSPVNPGQGNTEAFF. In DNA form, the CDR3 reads TGTGCCAGCTCACCCGTCAATCCCGGACAGGGGAACACTGAAGCTTTCTTT.

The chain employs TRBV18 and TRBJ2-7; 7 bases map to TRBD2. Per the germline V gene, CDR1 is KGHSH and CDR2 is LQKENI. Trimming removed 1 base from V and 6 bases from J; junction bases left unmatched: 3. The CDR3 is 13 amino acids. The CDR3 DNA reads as TGTGCCAGCTCACCACGACTAGCTCCCGAGCAGTACTTC. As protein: CASSPRLAPEQYF.

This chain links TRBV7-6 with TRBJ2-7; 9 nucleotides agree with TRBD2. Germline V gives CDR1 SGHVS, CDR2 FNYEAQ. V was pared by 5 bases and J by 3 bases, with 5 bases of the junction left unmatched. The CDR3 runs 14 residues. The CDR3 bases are TGTGCCAGCAGCCCAGAGCGGGGGGACTACGAGCAGTACTTC. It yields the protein CASSPERGDYEQYF.

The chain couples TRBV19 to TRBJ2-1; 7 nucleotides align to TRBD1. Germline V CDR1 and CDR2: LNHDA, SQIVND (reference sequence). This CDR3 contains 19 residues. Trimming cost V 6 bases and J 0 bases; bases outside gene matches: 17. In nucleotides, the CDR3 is TGTGCCAGTAGCCGAATGTACGGGACAGACGCTGGCTCCTACAATGAGCAGTTCTTC. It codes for CASSRMYGTDAGSYNEQFF. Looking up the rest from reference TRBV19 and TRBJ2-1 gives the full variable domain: DGGITQSPKYLFRKEGQNVTLSCEQNLNHDAMYWYRQDPGQGLRLIYYSQIVNDFQKGDIAEGYSVSREKKESFPLTVTSAQKNPTAFYLCASSRMYGTDAGSYNEQFFGPGTRLTVL.

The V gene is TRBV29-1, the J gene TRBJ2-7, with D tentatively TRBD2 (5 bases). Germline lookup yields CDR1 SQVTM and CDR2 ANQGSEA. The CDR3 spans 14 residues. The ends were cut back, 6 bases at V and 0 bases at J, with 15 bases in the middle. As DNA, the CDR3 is TGCAGCGTCAAGAAGCGGAGGAGCTCCTACGAGCAGTACTTC. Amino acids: CSVKKRRSSYEQYF.

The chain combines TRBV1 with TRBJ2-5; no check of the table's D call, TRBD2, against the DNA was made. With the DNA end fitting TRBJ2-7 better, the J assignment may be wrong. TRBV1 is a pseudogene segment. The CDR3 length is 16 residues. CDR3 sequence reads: CTSSGGLSAFTYEQYF. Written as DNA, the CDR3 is TGCACCAGCAGCGGCGGCCTCTCGGCCTTCACCTACGAGCAGTACTTC.

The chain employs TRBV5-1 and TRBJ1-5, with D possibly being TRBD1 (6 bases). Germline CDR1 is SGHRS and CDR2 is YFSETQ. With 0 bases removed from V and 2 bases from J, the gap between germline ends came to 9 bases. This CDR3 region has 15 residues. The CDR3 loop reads CASSLGQEGNQPQHF. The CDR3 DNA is TGCGCCAGCAGCTTGGGACAGGAAGGCAATCAGCCCCAGCATTTT. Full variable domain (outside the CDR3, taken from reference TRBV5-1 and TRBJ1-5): KAGVTQTPRYLIKTRGQQVTLSCSPISGHRSVSWYQQTPGQGLQFLFEYFSETQRNKGNFPGRFSGRQFSNSRSEMNVSTLELGDSALYLCASSLGQEGNQPQHFGDGTRLSIL.

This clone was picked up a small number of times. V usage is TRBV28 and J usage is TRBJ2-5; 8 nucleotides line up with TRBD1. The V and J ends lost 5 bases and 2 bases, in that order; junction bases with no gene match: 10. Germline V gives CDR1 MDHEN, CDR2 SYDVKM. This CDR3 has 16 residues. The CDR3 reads CASSPGQGRGQETQYF. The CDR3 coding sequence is TGTGCCAGCAGTCCTGGACAGGGAAGGGGTCAAGAGACCCAGTACTTC.

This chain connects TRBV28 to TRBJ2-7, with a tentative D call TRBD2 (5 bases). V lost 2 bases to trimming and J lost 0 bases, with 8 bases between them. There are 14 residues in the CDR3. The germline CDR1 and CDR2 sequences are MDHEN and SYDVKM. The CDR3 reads CASSLLAVSYEQYF. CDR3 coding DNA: TGTGCCAGCAGTTTACTAGCCGTCTCCTACGAGCAGTACTTC.

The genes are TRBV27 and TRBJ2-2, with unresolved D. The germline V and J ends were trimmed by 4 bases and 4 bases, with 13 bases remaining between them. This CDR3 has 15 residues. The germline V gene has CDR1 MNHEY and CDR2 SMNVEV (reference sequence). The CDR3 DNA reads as TGTGCCAGCAGTTCCACGACTGGAGCCACCGGGGAGCTGTTTTTT. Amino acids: CASSSTTGATGELFF.

CDR3 coding DNA: TGTGCCAGTAGTCTCCCCGGGACAGGGGGCGAAAAAGCTTTCTTT. Translating gives CASSLPGTGGEKAFF. This sequence joins TRBV19 and TRBJ1-1; 12 bases map to TRBD1. Losses at the gene ends were 5 bases for V and 9 bases for J; bases not matched to a gene: 10. Germline assignment: CDR1 LNHDA and CDR2 SQIVND (reference sequence). The CDR3 runs 15 residues.

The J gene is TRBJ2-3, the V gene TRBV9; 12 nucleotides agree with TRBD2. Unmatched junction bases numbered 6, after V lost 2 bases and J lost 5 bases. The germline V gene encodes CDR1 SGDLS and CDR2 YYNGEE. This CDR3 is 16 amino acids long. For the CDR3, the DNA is TGTGCCAGCAGCGTTGGTCCTAGCGGGAGGGGAGATACGCAGTATTTT. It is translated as CASSVGPSGRGDTQYF.

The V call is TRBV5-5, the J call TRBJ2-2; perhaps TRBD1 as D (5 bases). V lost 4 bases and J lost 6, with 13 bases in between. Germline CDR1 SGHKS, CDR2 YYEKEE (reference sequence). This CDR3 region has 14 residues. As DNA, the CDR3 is TGTGCCAGCAGCGAGGTATCAGGGCCCGGGGAGCTGTTTTTT. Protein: CASSEVSGPGELFF. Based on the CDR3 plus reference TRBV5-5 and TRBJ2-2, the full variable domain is DAGVTQSPTHLIKTRGQQVTLRCSPISGHKSVSWYQQVLGQGPQFIFQYYEKEERGRGNFPDRFSARQFPNYSSELNVNALLLGDSALYLCASSEVSGPGELFFGEGSRLTVL.